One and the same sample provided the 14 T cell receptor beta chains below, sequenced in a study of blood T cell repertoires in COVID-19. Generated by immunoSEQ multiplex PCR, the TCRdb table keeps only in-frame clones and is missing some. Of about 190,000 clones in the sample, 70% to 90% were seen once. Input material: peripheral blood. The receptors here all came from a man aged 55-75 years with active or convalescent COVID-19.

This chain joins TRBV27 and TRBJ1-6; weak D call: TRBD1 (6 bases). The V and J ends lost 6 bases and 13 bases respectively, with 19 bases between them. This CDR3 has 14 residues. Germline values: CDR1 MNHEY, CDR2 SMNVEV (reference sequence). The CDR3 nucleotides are TGTGCCAGCAGACAACCAGGGGCGGGGGGCCCCCTCCACTTT. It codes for CASRQPGAGGPLHF.

The CDR3: CASSIGTLYEQYF. The CDR3 nucleotides read TGTGCCAGCAGCATAGGGACACTTTACGAGCAGTACTTC. The V call is TRBV6-5, the J call TRBJ2-7; tentative D call: TRBD1 (6 bases). The CDR3 is 13 amino acids. Trimming stripped 6 bases from V and 4 bases from J, with 13 bases between. Germline V gene lookup returns CDR1 MNHEY and CDR2 SVGAGI.

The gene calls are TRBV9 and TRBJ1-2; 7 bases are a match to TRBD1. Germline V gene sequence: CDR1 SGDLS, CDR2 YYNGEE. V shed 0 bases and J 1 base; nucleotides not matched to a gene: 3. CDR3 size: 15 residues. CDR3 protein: CASSVEGTDNYGYTF. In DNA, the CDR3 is TGTGCCAGCAGCGTAGAGGGGACAGATAACTATGGCTACACCTTC.

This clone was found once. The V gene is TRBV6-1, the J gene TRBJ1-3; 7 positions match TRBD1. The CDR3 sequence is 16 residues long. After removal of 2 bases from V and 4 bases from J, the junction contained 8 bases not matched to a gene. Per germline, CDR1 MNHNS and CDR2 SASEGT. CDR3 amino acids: CASSEILGGSGNTIYF. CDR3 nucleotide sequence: TGTGCCAGCAGTGAAATCTTAGGGGGCTCCGGAAACACCATATATTTT.

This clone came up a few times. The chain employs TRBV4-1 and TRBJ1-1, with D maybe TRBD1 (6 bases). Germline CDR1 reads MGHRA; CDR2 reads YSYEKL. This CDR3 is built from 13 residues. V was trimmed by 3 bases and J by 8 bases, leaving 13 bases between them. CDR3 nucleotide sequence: TGCGCCAGCAGCCAGTACAGGGCTTCGGAAGCTTTCTTT. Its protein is CASSQYRASEAFF.

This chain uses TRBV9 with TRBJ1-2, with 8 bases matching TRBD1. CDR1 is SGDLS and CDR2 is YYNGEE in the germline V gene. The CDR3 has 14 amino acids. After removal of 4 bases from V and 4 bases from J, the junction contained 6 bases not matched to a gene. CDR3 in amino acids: CASSSQQGGYGYTF. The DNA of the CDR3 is TGTGCCAGCAGCTCTCAACAGGGGGGCTATGGCTACACCTTC.

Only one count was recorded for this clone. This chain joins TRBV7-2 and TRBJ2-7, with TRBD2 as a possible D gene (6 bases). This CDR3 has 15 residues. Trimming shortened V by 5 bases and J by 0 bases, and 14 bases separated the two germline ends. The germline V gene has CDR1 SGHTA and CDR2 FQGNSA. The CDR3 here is CASSEAAGSSYEQYF. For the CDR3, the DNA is TGTGCCAGCAGCGAGGCGGCGGGGAGCTCCTACGAGCAGTACTTC.

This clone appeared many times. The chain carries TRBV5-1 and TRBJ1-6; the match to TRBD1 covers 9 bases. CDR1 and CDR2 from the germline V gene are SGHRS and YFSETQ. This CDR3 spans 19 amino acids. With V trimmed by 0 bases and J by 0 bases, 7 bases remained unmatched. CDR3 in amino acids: CASSLGGTGPNSYNSPLHF. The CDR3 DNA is TGCGCCAGCAGCTTGGGCGGGACAGGGCCAAACTCCTATAATTCACCCCTCCACTTT.

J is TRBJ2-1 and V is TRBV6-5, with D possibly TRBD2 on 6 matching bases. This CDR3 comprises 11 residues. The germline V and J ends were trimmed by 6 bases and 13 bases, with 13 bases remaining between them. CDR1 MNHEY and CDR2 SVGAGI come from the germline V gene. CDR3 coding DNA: TGTGCCAGCAGCTCCGGGAGAGAACAGTTCTTC. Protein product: CASSSGREQFF.

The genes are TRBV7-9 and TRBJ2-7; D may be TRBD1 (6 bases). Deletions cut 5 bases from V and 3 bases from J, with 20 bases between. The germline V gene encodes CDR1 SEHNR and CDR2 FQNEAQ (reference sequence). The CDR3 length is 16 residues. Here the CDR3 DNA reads TGTGCCAGCAGCCCCCGGACAGCGCCACGGGGCTACGAGCAGTACTTC. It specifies CASSPRTAPRGYEQYF. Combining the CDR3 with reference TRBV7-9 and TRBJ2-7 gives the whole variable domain DTGVSQNPRHKITKRGQNVTFRCDPISEHNRLYWYRQTLGQGPEFLTYFQNEAQLEKSRLLSDRFSAERPKGSFSTLEIQRTEQGDSAMYLCASSPRTAPRGYEQYFGPGTRLTVT.

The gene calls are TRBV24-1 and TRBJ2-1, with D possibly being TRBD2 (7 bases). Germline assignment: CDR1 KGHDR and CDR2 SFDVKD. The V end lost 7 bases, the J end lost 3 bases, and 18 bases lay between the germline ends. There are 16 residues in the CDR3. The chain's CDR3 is CATRGSEGGGYNEQFF. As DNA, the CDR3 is TGTGCCACCAGGGGCTCTGAGGGGGGGGGCTACAATGAGCAGTTCTTC.

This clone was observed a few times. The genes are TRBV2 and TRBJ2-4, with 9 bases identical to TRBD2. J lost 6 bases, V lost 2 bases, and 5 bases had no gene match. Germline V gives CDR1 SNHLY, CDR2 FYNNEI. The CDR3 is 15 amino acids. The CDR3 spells CASSEPAGGSNIQYF. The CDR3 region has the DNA TGTGCCAGCAGTGAACCAGCGGGGGGTTCAAACATTCAGTACTTC.

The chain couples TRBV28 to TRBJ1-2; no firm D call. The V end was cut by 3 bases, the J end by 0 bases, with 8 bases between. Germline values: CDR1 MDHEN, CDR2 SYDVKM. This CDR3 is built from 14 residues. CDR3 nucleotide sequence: TGTGCCAGCAGTTTTGCGACAACTAACTATGGCTACACCTTC. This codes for CASSFATTNYGYTF.

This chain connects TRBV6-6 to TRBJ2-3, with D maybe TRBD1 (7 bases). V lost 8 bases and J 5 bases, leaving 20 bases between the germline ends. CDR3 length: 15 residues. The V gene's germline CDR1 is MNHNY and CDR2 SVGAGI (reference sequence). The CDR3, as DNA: TGTGCCAGCGTACAGGGGCTTGGGGGGATAGATACGCAGTATTTT. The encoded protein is CASVQGLGGIDTQYF.